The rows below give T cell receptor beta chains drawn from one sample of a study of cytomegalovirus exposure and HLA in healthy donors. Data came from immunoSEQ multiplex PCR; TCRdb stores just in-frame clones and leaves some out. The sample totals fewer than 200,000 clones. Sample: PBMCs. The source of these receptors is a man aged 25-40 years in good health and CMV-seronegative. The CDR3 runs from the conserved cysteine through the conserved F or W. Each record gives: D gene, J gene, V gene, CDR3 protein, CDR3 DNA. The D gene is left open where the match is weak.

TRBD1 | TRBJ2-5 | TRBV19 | CASSNQGVQETQYF | TGTGCCAGTAGTAATCAGGGGGTCCAAGAGACCCAGTACTTC
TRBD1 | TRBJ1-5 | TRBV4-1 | CASSPGTGNSAQHF | TGTGCCAGCAGTCCCGGGACAGGGAATTCGGCCCAGCATTTT
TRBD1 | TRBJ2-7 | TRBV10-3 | CAISARKGAREYEQYF | TGTGCCATCAGTGCGCGAAAGGGGGCGAGGGAGTACGAGCAGTACTTC
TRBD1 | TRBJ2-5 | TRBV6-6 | CASSLTGGLETQYF | TGTGCCAGCAGTCTGACAGGGGGGTTGGAGACCCAGTACTTC
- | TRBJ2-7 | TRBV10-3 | CAISEQDYEQYF | TGTGCCATCAGTGAACAGGACTACGAGCAGTACTTC
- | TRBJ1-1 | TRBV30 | CAWSKLLAGNMNTEAFF | TGTGCCTGGAGTAAGCTACTGGCAGGGAATATGAACACTGAAGCTTTCTTT
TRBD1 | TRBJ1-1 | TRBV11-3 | CASSQHVWTGGTEAFF | TGTGCCAGCAGCCAGCATGTTTGGACAGGTGGCACTGAAGCTTTCTTT
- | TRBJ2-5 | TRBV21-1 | CASSTTKQGTKTQYF | TGTGCCAGCAGCACAACTAAACAGGGTACGAAGACCCAGTACTTC
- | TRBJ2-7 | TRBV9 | CASSVAEGWSYEQYF | TGTGCCAGCAGCGTAGCAGAGGGCTGGTCCTACGAGCAGTACTTC
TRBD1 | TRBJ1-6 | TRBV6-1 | CASRAGQGIEPLHF | TGTGCCAGCAGAGCGGGACAGGGAATAGAGCCCCTCCACTTT
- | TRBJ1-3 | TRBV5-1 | CASSAESTGNTIYF | TGCGCCAGCAGCGCGGAGTCTACTGGAAACACCATATATTTT
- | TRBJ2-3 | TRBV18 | CASSPPIVTDTQYF | TGTGCCAGCTCACCCCCGATAGTCACAGATACGCAGTATTTT
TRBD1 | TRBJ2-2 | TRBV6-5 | CASRRTGGGTGELFF | TGTGCCAGCAGACGGACAGGGGGCGGCACCGGGGAGCTGTTTTTT
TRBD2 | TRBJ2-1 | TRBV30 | CACQREGGMNEQFF | TGTGCCTGTCAGCGGGAGGGCGGGATGAATGAGCAGTTCTTC
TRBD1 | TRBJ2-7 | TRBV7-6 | CASSTQGTPYEQYF | TGTGCCAGCAGCACACAGGGGACCCCCTACGAGCAGTACTTC
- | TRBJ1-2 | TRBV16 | CASNRVQSYGYTF | TGTGCCAGCAACAGAGTACAGAGCTATGGCTACACCTTC
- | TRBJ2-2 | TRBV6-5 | CASSYSSGLMPGELFF | TGTGCCAGCAGTTACTCGTCCGGGTTGATGCCCGGGGAGCTGTTTTTT
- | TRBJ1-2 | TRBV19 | CASRFPNRGGYTF | TGTGCCAGTAGATTCCCAAACCGCGGTGGCTACACCTTC
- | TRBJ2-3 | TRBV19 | CASSFGRGTDTQYF | TGTGCCAGTAGTTTTGGTAGGGGAACGGATACGCAGTATTTT
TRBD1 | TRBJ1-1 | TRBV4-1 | CASSQPKTGGDYEAFF | TGCGCCAGCAGCCAACCTAAGACAGGGGGCGATTATGAAGCTTTCTTT
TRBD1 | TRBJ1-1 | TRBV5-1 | CASSWGQGDTEAFF | TGCGCCAGCAGCTGGGGACAGGGGGACACTGAAGCTTTCTTT
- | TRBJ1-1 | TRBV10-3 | CAISAGQAMNTEAFF | TGTGCCATCAGTGCAGGGCAGGCCATGAACACTGAAGCTTTCTTT
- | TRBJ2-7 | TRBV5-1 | CASSLERSSYEQYF | TGCGCCAGCAGCTTGGAGAGGAGCTCCTACGAGCAGTACTTC
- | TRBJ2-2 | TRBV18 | CASQGQGKNTGELFF | TGTGCCAGCCAGGGGCAGGGGAAGAACACCGGGGAGCTGTTTTTT
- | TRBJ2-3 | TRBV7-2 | CASSPRLGGSTDTQYF | TGTGCCAGCAGCCCGCGACTAGGCGGTTCAACAGATACGCAGTATTTT
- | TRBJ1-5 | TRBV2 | CASSTESNQPQHF | TGTGCCAGCTCGACAGAAAGCAATCAGCCCCAGCATTTT
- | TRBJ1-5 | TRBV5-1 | CASSPYQGTQPQHF | TGCGCCAGCTCCCCCTATCAGGGGACTCAGCCCCAGCATTTT
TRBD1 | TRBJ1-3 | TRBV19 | CASWEGQVNSGNTIYF | TGTGCCAGTTGGGAAGGACAGGTGAACTCTGGAAACACCATATATTTT
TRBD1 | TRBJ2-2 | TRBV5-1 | CASSLSGQGTGELFF | TGCGCCAGCAGCTTGTCTGGACAGGGGACCGGGGAGCTGTTTTTT
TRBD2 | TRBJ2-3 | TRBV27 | CASSEGLVWAQYF | TGTGCCAGCAGTGAAGGACTAGTCTGGGCGCAGTATTTT
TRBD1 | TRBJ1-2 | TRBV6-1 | CASDRDTAGYTF | TGTGCCAGCGACAGGGATACCGCCGGCTACACCTTC
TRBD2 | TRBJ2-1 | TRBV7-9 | CASSRPTSGRIIEQFF | TGTGCCAGCAGCCGACCGACTAGCGGGAGAATTATTGAGCAGTTCTTC
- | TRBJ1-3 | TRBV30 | CAWSPDSLGNTIYF | TGTGCCTGGTCACCTGACAGTCTCGGAAACACCATATATTTT
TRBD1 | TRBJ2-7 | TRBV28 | CASSFIQGFYEQYF | TGTGCCAGCAGCTTTATACAGGGGTTCTACGAGCAGTACTTC
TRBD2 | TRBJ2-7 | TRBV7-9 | CASSRGGRAPHEQYF | TGCGCCAGCAGCCGTGGCGGGAGGGCGCCCCACGAGCAGTACTTC
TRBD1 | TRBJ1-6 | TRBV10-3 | CAISEEGAGRLLHF | TGTGCCATCAGTGAGGAGGGGGCGGGGAGGCTCCTCCACTTT
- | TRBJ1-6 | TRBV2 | CASSLSYNSPLHF | TGTGCCAGCAGTTTATCCTATAATTCACCCCTCCACTTT
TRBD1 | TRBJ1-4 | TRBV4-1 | CASSQDRQGRTTLNEKLFF | TGCGCCAGCAGCCAAGATAGACAGGGAAGAACCACCTTAAATGAAAAACTGTTTTTT
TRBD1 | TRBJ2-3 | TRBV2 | CASGKGALEDTQYF | TGTGCCAGCGGGAAGGGGGCGTTAGAAGATACGCAGTATTTT
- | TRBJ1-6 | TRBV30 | CAWGHKSSYNSPLHF | TGTGCCTGGGGACACAAGAGCTCCTATAATTCACCCCTCCACTTT
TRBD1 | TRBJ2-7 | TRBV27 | CASQLDRVRGEQYF | TGTGCCAGCCAGCTGGACAGGGTAAGGGGCGAGCAGTACTTC
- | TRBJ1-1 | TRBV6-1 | CASSGPAGAALNTEAFF | TGTGCCAGCAGTGGTCCAGCTGGGGCAGCCCTGAACACTGAAGCTTTCTTT
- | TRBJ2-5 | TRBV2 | CASSVDQRAETQYF | TGTGCCAGCAGTGTAGATCAGAGGGCAGAGACCCAGTACTTC
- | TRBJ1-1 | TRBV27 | CASGYPTRTNPEAFF | TGTGCCAGCGGATACCCGACACGGACTAATCCTGAAGCTTTCTTT
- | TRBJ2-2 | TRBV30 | CAWSSLGLANTGELFF | TGTGCCTGGAGCTCTTTGGGGCTAGCGAACACCGGGGAGCTGTTTTTT
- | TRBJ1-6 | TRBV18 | CASSPPRGGNSPLHF | TGTGCCAGCTCCCCACCGCGAGGAGGGAATTCACCCCTCCACTTT
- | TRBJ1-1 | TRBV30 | CAWSRIAVAFF | TGTGCCTGGAGTCGGATCGCGGTAGCTTTCTTT
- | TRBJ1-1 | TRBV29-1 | CSVLQGTEAFF | TGCAGCGTTTTACAGGGCACTGAAGCTTTCTTT
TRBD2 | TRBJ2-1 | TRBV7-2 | CASSLTIAGGRSGEQFF | TGTGCCAGCAGCTTAACCATAGCGGGGGGCAGGTCTGGTGAGCAGTTCTTC
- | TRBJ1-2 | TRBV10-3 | CAISAEGGYGYTF | TGTGCCATCAGCGCCGAAGGAGGCTATGGCTACACCTTC
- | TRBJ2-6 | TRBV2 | CASSTEFSGANVLTF | TGTGCCAGCAGTACTGAATTCTCTGGGGCCAACGTCCTGACTTTC
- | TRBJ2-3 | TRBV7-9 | CASSPRTLPDTQYF | TGTGCCAGCAGCCCCCGGACTCTGCCAGATACGCAGTATTTT
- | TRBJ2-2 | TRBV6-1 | CASNFRTIPGELFF | TGTGCCAGCAATTTTAGGACAATACCCGGGGAGCTGTTTTTT
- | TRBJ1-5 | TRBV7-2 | CASSLEGAMNNQPQHF | TGTGCCAGCAGTCTGGAGGGTGCAATGAACAATCAGCCCCAGCATTTT
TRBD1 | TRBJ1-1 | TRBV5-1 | CASSFGTGNTEAFF | TGCGCCAGCAGCTTTGGGACAGGGAACACTGAAGCTTTCTTT